Listed here is a single T cell receptor beta chain. In its sample, this clone was seen a few times. Its antigen is unknown. Per-base qualities were not stored, and no clone one base away is much larger. Genomic DNA was extracted using an AllPrep DNA/RNA Kit, and TCRbeta CDR3 regions were amplified using the immunoSEQ hsTCRb Kit. The published analysis was carried out like this. Productive rearrangements, meaning in-frame CDR3 nucleotide sequences with no stop codons, were analyzed in immunoSEQ Analyzer 3.0. Sample overlap was measured using the Morisita index, while clonality was calculated from productive entropy normalized to the number of productive rearrangements. TCRdb provides this immuneACCESS table in a form limited to in-frame rearrangements. Some clones are lacking; in checked studies, under half of them reflect an unresolved V gene, and why the rest are absent is not known. The DNA was the basis for D and trimming; V, J and clone size are from that table. Across this sample there are roughly 280 clones, with about 53% seen only once. The top ten constitute about 90% of the sample.

The cysteine opens and the phenylalanine closes a CDR3 of 14 amino acids. The entry retains the CDR3 DNA only, 42 bases that are in frame from base 1. V gives up 2 bases and J gives up 4 bases, and the segment between their germline ends measures 11 bases. CDR1 and CDR2 are read off the germline V gene (reference sequence) as LNHNV and YYDKDF. The sample label corresponds to: CMVpp65/IE-1-reactive T cells enriched by IFNgamma capture and expanded in vitro. PBMCs were stimulated for less than 7 hours with overlapping CMV pp65 and IE-1 peptide pools, each at approximately 0.53 ug/ml. IFNgamma-producing CMV-stimulated cells were positively selected with the IFNgamma Secretion Assay-Cell Enrichment and Detection Kit (Miltenyi Biotec). Enriched IFNgamma+ cells were cultured with irradiated autologous feeders plus either IL-7/IL-15 or IL-2 for roughly 21 days. To provide sufficient cells for different cell sorting steps, buffy coats were used from about 15% of the 19 healthy donors. Biocoll density gradient centrifugation was the method used to isolate peripheral blood mononuclear cells. Buffy coats from healthy donors were obtained from DRK.

This record belongs to a study of T cell therapy product for transplant patients (dated by TCRdb to between 2018 and 2021). The study in broad terms: The wider healthy donor group, in Berlin, Germany, included around 20 individuals (around ten male and 9 female) aged roughly 23 to 90 years. Expansion media were supplemented with either IL-7 and IL-15 at about 9.9 ng/ml or IL-2 at roughly 50 U/ml. To assess clonal composition, the researchers compared the TCRbeta repertoires of CMV-specific T-cell products that were either rapamycin-treated or untreated, with both kinds coming from the same donors. The study developed a next-generation autologous adoptive antiviral T-cell product for immunosuppressed solid organ transplant patients, using CMV as the model virus. The TCRbeta repertoire analysis of rapamycin-treated and untreated products included n = 3 healthy donors.

Broad study findings and their caveats: It was suggested by the authors that the increased clonal diversity in Rapa-TCPs may reflect survival of low-frequency clones and preferential expansion of central memory T cells. Repertoires from different donors showed no overlap, but paired products from the same donor shared many clones. Compared with untreated products, rapamycin-treated products had a TCRbeta repertoire that was more diverse and less clonal, and the rapamycin-treated products also contained more distinct clones. In untreated products the top 10 clones covered roughly 90% of the repertoire, compared with roughly 70% in rapamycin-treated products.

The sequence links TRBV15 to TRBJ1-2, with the D gene not confidently named. The source material was a sorted cell population cultured from PBMCs. This sequence originates from an adult in good health. At the DNA level, the sequence is TGTGCCACCAGCAGAACGGACTTCGCCTATGGCTACACCTTC. Translated, this gives CATSRTDFAYGYTF.